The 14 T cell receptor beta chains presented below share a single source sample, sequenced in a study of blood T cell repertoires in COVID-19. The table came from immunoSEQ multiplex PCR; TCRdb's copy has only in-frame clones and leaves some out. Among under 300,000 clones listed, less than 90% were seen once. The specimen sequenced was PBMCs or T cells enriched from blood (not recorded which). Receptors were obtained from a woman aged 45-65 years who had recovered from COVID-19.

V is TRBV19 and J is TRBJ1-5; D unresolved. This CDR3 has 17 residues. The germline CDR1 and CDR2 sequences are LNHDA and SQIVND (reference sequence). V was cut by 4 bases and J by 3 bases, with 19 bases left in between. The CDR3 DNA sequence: TGTGCCAGTAGTACCCCGAGAGGGAGTCTTTACAATCAGCCCCAGCATTTT. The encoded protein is CASSTPRGSLYNQPQHF. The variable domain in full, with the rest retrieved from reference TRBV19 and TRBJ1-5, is DGGITQSPKYLFRKEGQNVTLSCEQNLNHDAMYWYRQDPGQGLRLIYYSQIVNDFQKGDIAEGYSVSREKKESFPLTVTSAQKNPTAFYLCASSTPRGSLYNQPQHFGDGTRLSIL.

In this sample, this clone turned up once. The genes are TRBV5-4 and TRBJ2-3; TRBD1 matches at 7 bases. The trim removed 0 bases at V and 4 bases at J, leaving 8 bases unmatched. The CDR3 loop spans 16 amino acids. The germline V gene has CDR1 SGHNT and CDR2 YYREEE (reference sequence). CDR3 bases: TGTGCCAGCAGCTTGGGGACAGGAGTTACGGCAGATACGCAGTATTTT. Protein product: CASSLGTGVTADTQYF. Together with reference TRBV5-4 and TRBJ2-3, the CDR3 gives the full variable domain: ETGVTQSPTHLIKTRGQQVTLRCSSQSGHNTVSWYQQALGQGPQFIFQYYREEENGRGNFPPRFSGLQFPNYSSELNVNALELDDSALYLCASSLGTGVTADTQYFGPGTRLTVL.

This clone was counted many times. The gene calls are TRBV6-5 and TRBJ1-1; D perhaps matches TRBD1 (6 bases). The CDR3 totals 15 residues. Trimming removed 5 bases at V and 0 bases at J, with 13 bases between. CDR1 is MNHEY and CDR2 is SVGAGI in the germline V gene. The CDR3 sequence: CASSPRQDLNTEAFF. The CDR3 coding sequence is TGTGCCAGCAGTCCTCGACAGGACCTGAACACTGAAGCTTTCTTT.

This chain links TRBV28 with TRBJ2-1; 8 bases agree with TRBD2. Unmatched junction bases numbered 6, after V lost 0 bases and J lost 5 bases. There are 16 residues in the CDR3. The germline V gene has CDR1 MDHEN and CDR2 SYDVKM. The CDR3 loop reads CASSLWVAGSNNEQFF. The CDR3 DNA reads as TGTGCCAGCAGTTTATGGGTAGCGGGATCCAACAATGAGCAGTTCTTC.

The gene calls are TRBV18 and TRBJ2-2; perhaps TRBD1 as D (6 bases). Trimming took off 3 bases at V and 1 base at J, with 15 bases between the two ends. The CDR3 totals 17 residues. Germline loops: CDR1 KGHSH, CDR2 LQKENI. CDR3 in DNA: TGTGCCAGCTCACCTCGACCCCCGACAGGGAACACCGGGGAGCTGTTTTTT. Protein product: CASSPRPPTGNTGELFF.

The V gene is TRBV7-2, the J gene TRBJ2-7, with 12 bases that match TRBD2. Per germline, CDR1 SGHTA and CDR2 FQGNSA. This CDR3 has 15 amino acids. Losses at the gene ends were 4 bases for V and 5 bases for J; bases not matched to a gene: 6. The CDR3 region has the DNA TGTGCCAGCAGCTCTCTAGCGGGAGGGCCAAACGAGCAGTACTTC. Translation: CASSSLAGGPNEQYF.

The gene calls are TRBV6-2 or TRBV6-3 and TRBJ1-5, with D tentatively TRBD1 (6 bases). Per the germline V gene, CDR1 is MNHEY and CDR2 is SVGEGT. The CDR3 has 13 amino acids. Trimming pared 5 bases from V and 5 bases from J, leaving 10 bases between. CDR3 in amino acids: CASSLRGDQPQHF. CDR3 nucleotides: TGTGCCAGCAGTCTCAGGGGAGATCAGCCCCAGCATTTT.

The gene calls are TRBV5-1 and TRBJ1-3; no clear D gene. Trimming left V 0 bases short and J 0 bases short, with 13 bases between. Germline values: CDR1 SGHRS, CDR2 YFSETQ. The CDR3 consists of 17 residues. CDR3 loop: CASSLAPLSISGNTIYF. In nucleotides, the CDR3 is TGCGCCAGCAGCTTGGCTCCCCTATCAATCTCTGGAAACACCATATATTTT. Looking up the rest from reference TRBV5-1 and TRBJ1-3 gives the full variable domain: KAGVTQTPRYLIKTRGQQVTLSCSPISGHRSVSWYQQTPGQGLQFLFEYFSETQRNKGNFPGRFSGRQFSNSRSEMNVSTLELGDSALYLCASSLAPLSISGNTIYFGEGSWLTVV.

The CDR3 DNA follows: TGCGCCAGCAGCCCATTAGCGGAGAGTCAAGAGACCCAGTACTTC. Protein: CASSPLAESQETQYF. The chain recombines TRBV5-1 with TRBJ2-5; tentative D call: TRBD2 (6 bases). The ends were cut back, 4 bases at V and 2 bases at J, with 15 bases in the middle. Germline values: CDR1 SGHRS, CDR2 YFSETQ. The CDR3 spans 15 residues.

In DNA, the CDR3 is TGTGCCAGCAGCTTAGGGACCGGGAGAGGCACAGATACGCAGTATTTT. This codes for CASSLGTGRGTDTQYF. The rearrangement joins TRBV5-8 to TRBJ2-3; weak D call: TRBD2 (6 bases). This CDR3 region has 16 residues. V lost 2 bases, J lost 1 base, and 14 bases lay in between. CDR1 is SGHTS, CDR2 YDEGEE, per germline. Supplemented by reference TRBV5-8 and TRBJ2-3, the full variable domain reads EAGVTQSPTHLIKTRGQQATLRCSPISGHTSVYWYQQALGLGLQFLLWYDEGEERNRGNFPPRFSGRQFPNYSSELNVNALELEDSALYLCASSLGTGRGTDTQYFGPGTRLTVL.

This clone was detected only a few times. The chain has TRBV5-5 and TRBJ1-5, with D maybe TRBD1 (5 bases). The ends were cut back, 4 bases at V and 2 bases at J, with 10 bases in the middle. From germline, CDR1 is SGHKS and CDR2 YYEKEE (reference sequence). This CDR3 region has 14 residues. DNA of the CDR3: TGTGCCAGCAGCCGGTGGGGCGGCAATCAGCCCCAGCATTTT. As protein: CASSRWGGNQPQHF.

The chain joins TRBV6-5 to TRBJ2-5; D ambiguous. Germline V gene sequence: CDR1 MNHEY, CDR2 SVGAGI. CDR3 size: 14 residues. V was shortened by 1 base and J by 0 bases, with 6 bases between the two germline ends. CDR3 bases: TGTGCCAGCAGTTACTGGGCAGACCAAGAGACCCAGTACTTC. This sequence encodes CASSYWADQETQYF.

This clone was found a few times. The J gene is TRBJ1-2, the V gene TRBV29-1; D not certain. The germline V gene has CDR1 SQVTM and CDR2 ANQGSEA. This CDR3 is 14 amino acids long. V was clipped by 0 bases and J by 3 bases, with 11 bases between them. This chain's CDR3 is CSVEDAEIDYGYTF. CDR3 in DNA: TGCAGCGTTGAAGATGCGGAAATTGACTATGGCTACACCTTC.

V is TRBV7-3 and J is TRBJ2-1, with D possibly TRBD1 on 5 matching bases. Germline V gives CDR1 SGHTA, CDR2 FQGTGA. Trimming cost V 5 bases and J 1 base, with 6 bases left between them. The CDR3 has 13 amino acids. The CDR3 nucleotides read TGTGCCAGCAGCCCAGGGTCCTACAATGAGCAGTTCTTC. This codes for CASSPGSYNEQFF.